This T cell receptor (beta chain) was retrieved from a study of T cell repertoires in cytomegalovirus infection. V dropped 3 bases and J dropped 6 bases, with 9 bases sitting between them. This CDR3 comprises 12 residues. Germline V gives CDR1 SGHTA, CDR2 FQGNSA. This clonotype has at least ten counts. Its antigen is not known. Each CDR3 protein is one row after TCRdb ran MiXCR on the reads. The sample yields roughly 340,000 distinct CDR3 sequences, almost 30% seen once. This sequence joins TRBV7-2 and TRBJ2-7; TRBD2 might be the D (5 bases). The input for sequencing was cultured PBMCs, taken from culture after CMV antigen stimulation. The clonotype comes from a human donor in good health (CMV status not recorded). Some clones in this sample may be carry-over from other donors' samples. CDR3 residues: CASSFLGAEQYF. The DNA for the CDR3 is TGTGCCAGCAGCTTCCTGGGAGCCGAGCAGTACTTC.